These T cell receptor beta chains were read from a single sample in a study of cytomegalovirus exposure and HLA in healthy donors. Profiled with immunoSEQ multiplex PCR; TCRdb holds only in-frame clones, not every one. This table has about 170,000 clones, approximately 80% appearing once. Sequenced input: PBMCs. Source of these receptors: a woman aged 18-30 years in good health and CMV-seronegative. Each CDR3 is given with its conserved first and last residue. The D gene is left open where the match is weak. Rows give clone size only sometimes, using once, few, many, or a class for an expanded clone.

few,TRBJ2-2,.,TRBV2,CASRLPRGNTGELFF,TGTGCCAGCAGATTGCCAAGGGGAAATACCGGGGAGCTGTTTTTT
once,TRBJ1-5,.,TRBV6-1,CASSDREDQPQHF,TGTGCCAGCAGTGACAGGGAGGATCAGCCCCAGCATTTT
few,TRBJ2-5,TRBD2,TRBV7-6,CASSSGTSGGIRLGTQYF,TGTGCCAGCAGCTCAGGGACTAGCGGAGGGATCCGTCTGGGGACCCAGTACTTC
few,TRBJ1-4,.,TRBV15,CATSRDSATNEKLFF,TGTGCCACCAGCAGAGATTCCGCAACTAATGAAAAACTGTTTTTT
.,TRBJ2-7,.,TRBV4-1,CASSQDSGSGFSYEQYF,TGCGCCAGCAGCCAAGATTCGGGGAGCGGGTTCTCCTACGAGCAGTACTTC
.,TRBJ2-5,.,TRBV6-1,CASTEGLGQETQYF,TGTGCCAGCACCGAGGGACTCGGACAAGAGACCCAGTACTTC
.,TRBJ2-1,.,TRBV29-1,CSVEDNPGLLHNEQFF,TGCAGCGTTGAAGATAACCCGGGACTGCTCCACAATGAGCAGTTCTTC
.,TRBJ2-1,.,TRBV14,CASSRATYNEQFF,TGTGCCAGCAGCCGGGCAACCTACAATGAGCAGTTCTTC
.,TRBJ1-2,TRBD1,TRBV7-9,CASSSTGEDGYTF,TGTGCCAGCAGCTCGACAGGGGAGGATGGCTACACCTTC
once,TRBJ2-7,.,TRBV5-4,CASSLSGSGPYEQYF,TGTGCCAGCAGCTTGAGCGGGTCCGGACCCTACGAGCAGTACTTC
.,TRBJ2-3,.,TRBV5-1,CASSFNGLSTDTQYF,TGCGCCAGCAGCTTTAACGGTCTGAGCACAGATACGCAGTATTTT
few,TRBJ2-7,TRBD2,TRBV4-3,CASSQDQGGRASYEQYF,TGCGCCAGCAGCCAAGATCAGGGCGGGAGGGCCTCATACGAGCAGTACTTC
.,TRBJ2-3,TRBD2,TRBV5-4,CASSLGAGGTDTQYF,TGTGCCAGCAGCTTGGGGGCGGGGGGTACAGATACGCAGTATTTT
.,TRBJ2-2,.,TRBV7-9,CSSSLVGRGYGELFF,TGTTCCAGCAGCTTAGTGGGCAGGGGATACGGGGAGCTGTTTTTT
.,TRBJ1-1,.,TRBV5-6,CASSRGGNEAFF,TGTGCCAGCAGCCGGGGGGGAAATGAAGCTTTCTTT
.,TRBJ2-1,TRBD2,TRBV5-1,CASSPNPGLGQEFF,TGCGCCAGCAGCCCAAACCCGGGACTAGGCCAAGAGTTCTTC
.,TRBJ1-2,.,TRBV28,CASRPPGSGYGYTF,TGTGCCAGCAGACCTCCGGGATCGGGATATGGCTACACCTTC
.,TRBJ1-2,.,TRBV28,CASSSGEYGYTF,TGTGCCAGCAGTTCCGGAGAGTATGGCTACACCTTC
.,TRBJ1-5,.,TRBV2,CASSDLTGQPQHF,TGTGCCAGCAGTGATTTAACAGGTCAGCCCCAGCATTTT
.,TRBJ2-5,TRBD1,TRBV7-9,CASSLGDRAQETQYF,TGTGCCAGCAGCTTAGGGGACAGGGCTCAAGAGACCCAGTACTTC
once,TRBJ2-3,.,TRBV28,CASTTPGKFTDTQYF,TGTGCCAGTACTACTCCCGGGAAGTTCACAGATACGCAGTATTTT
.,TRBJ2-7,.,TRBV28,CASSLSGLYNEQYF,TGTGCCAGCAGTTTATCCGGACTTTATAACGAGCAGTACTTC
few,TRBJ2-7,TRBD2,TRBV4-1,CASRLVETSVYEQYF,TGCGCCAGCAGACTGGTGGAGACTAGCGTATACGAGCAGTACTTC
.,TRBJ2-2,.,TRBV27,CASSRSPADTGELFF,TGTGCCAGCAGCCGGAGTCCGGCTGACACCGGGGAGCTGTTTTTT
few,TRBJ1-1,TRBD1,TRBV5-6,CASSLAGTGNTEAFF,TGTGCCAGCAGCTTGGCCGGGACAGGGAACACTGAAGCTTTCTTT
medium-sized,TRBJ2-1,TRBD1,TRBV5-5,CASSLGGQGNEQFF,TGTGCCAGCAGCTTGGGGGGACAGGGTAATGAGCAGTTCTTC
.,TRBJ2-1,TRBD2,TRBV9,CASSVPLAGGANEQFF,TGTGCCAGCAGCGTCCCACTAGCGGGAGGGGCCAATGAGCAGTTCTTC
.,TRBJ1-4,.,TRBV7-9,CASSLGAGEGEKLFF,TGTGCCAGCAGCTTAGGGGCAGGGGAAGGTGAAAAACTGTTTTTT
.,TRBJ2-3,.,TRBV5-4,CASSWDSSTADTQYF,TGTGCCAGCAGCTGGGACTCCAGCACAGCAGATACGCAGTATTTT
few,TRBJ2-7,TRBD2,TRBV6-5,CASTSGRAPYEQYF,TGTGCCAGCACAAGCGGGAGGGCCCCCTACGAGCAGTACTTC
.,TRBJ2-5,.,TRBV21-1,CASSKESGGGETQYF,TGTGCCAGCAGCAAAGAGTCAGGGGGCGGTGAGACCCAGTACTTC
.,TRBJ2-5,.,TRBV7-2,CASSLGDSTKETQYF,TGTGCCAGCAGCTTAGGGGACTCGACGAAAGAGACCCAGTACTTC
.,TRBJ2-5,TRBD1,TRBV28,CASSGDRARETQYF,TGTGCCAGCAGTGGAGACAGGGCTAGGGAGACCCAGTACTTC